A single sample gave rise to the 6 T cell receptor beta chains below, sequenced in a study of T cell responses to AZD1222 COVID-19 vaccine. Clones were read by immunoSEQ multiplex PCR, and TCRdb kept only the in-frame ones, dropping some. Of more than 85,000 clones in the sample, around 87% are singletons; the top ten hold 5% to 5.5%. The starting material was peripheral blood, obtained on day 0 of AZD1222 vaccination. Every receptor here comes from an adult in good health.

The gene calls are TRBV6-5 and TRBJ1-2, with D hard to call. This CDR3 region has 13 residues. The V end was cut by 5 bases, the J end by 7 bases, with 14 bases between. Germline V gene sequence: CDR1 MNHEY, CDR2 SVGAGI. DNA of the CDR3: TGTGCCAGCAGTATAGGGAAGTGGGGTGGCTACACCTTC. The encoded protein is CASSIGKWGGYTF.

The V and J genes are TRBV11-1 and TRBJ2-5; 10 bases match TRBD2. CDR3 length equals 16 residues. The ends lost 5 bases at V and 5 bases at J; junction bases unmatched: 11. CDR1 and CDR2 (germline): SGHAT, FQDESV (reference sequence). In nucleotides, the CDR3 is TGTGCCAGCAGCCAATCAGCGGGAGGGCCCTCCGAGACCCAGTACTTC. This sequence encodes CASSQSAGGPSETQYF.

The chain uses TRBV6-1 and TRBJ1-4, with 7 bases lining up with TRBD1. The germline gives CDR1 MNHNS, CDR2 SASEGT. V lost 1 base to trimming and J lost 5 bases; unmatched junction nucleotides: 7. The CDR3 consists of 16 residues. This CDR3 reads CASSEDPGGGNEKLFF. DNA of the CDR3: TGTGCCAGCAGTGAAGATCCAGGGGGGGGGAATGAAAAACTGTTTTTT.

This chain links TRBV9 with TRBJ1-2; 12 bases match TRBD1. J gave up 7 bases and V 8 bases, and 9 bases lay outside the gene matches. The CDR3 totals 14 residues. Germline assignment: CDR1 SGDLS and CDR2 YYNGEE. The CDR3 region has the DNA TGTGCCAGGCGGAGGGACAGGGGGCTCTGTGGCTACACCTTC. As protein: CARRRDRGLCGYTF.

This sequence joins TRBV6-5 and TRBJ1-2, with a tentative D call TRBD1 (5 bases). The CDR3 loop spans 16 amino acids. V shed 2 bases and J shed 8 bases, with 21 bases lying between them. Germline values: CDR1 MNHEY, CDR2 SVGAGI. CDR3 sequence reads: CASSYTGRASRDGYTF. The CDR3 nucleotides are TGTGCCAGCAGTTACACGGGCAGGGCCAGCAGAGACGGCTACACCTTC.

The J gene is TRBJ2-5, the V gene TRBV2; tentative D call: TRBD2 (5 bases). The germline V and J ends were trimmed by 5 bases and 1 base, with 14 bases remaining between them. Germline V gene sequence: CDR1 SNHLY, CDR2 FYNNEI. This CDR3 has 15 residues. This chain's CDR3 is CASSRAGEGQETQYF. CDR3 DNA: TGTGCCAGCAGTAGGGCGGGCGAGGGCCAAGAGACCCAGTACTTC.